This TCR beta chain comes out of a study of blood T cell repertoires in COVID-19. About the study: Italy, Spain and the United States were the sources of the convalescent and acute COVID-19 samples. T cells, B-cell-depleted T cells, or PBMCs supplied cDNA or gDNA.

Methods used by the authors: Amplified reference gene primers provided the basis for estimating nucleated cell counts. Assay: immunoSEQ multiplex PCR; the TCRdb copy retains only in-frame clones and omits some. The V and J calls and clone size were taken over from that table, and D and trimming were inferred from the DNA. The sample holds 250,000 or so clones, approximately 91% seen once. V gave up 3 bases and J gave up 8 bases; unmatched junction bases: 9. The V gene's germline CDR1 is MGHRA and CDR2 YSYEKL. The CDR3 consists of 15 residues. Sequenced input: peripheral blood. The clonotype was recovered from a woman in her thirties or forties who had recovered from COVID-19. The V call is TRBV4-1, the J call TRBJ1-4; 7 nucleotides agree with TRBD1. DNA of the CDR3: TGCGCCAGCAGCCAGGGAGACAGGGTTGGGGAAAAACTGTTTTTT. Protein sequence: CASSQGDRVGEKLFF.